These 21 T cell receptor beta chains came from one sample sequenced in a study of Ad26.COV2.S vaccination and SARS-CoV-2 variants. Treatment described: around 19 received Ad26.COV2.S at low or high dose, single or two shots; 5 received placebo; per-sample allocation not given. The samples were gathered on day 63 after the first injection of vaccine or placebo. Sequenced by immunoSEQ multiplex PCR; TCRdb stores in-frame clones only, minus some. The profile covers roughly 680,000 clones, with around 90% appearing a single time and roughly 1.5% taken by the ten largest. The sample was peripheral blood, taken in a trial of Ad26.COV2.S vaccine versus placebo. The receptors originated from a person aged 18-60 years who received the Ad26.COV2.S COVID-19 vaccine or a placebo.

The chain joins TRBV6-2 or TRBV6-3 to TRBJ2-7, with 9 bases identical to TRBD1. Trimming removed 0 bases from V and 9 bases from J; junction bases left unmatched: 9. Per germline, CDR1 MNHEY and CDR2 SVGEGT. The length of the CDR3 is 15 residues. The chain's CDR3 is CASSYSTGGQLGQYF. In DNA, the CDR3 is TGTGCCAGCAGTTACTCGACAGGGGGACAATTGGGGCAGTACTTC.

This clone was found a few times. J is TRBJ1-3 and V is TRBV9; D not certain. V lost 0 bases and J 12 bases, leaving 16 bases between the germline ends. The V gene's germline CDR1 is SGDLS and CDR2 YYNGEE. CDR3 length: 14 amino acids. The CDR3 region is CASSVGSQELFIYF. As DNA, the CDR3 is TGTGCCAGCAGCGTAGGGAGTCAAGAGCTCTTCATATATTTT.

The chain carries TRBV6-1 and TRBJ1-5, with no clear D. CDR3 length equals 16 residues. Trimming left V 1 base short and J 0 bases short, with 10 bases between. Germline V CDR1 and CDR2: MNHNS, SASEGT. The CDR3 region is CASSEGGGYSNQPQHF. For the CDR3, the DNA is TGTGCCAGCAGTGAAGGAGGCGGGTATAGCAATCAGCCCCAGCATTTT.

The chain has TRBV2 and TRBJ1-2; no definite D call. Trimming stripped 6 bases from V and 6 bases from J, with 2 bases between. The CDR3 totals 9 residues. Germline CDR1 reads SNHLY; CDR2 reads FYNNEI. The CDR3 DNA follows: TGTGCCAGCAGGGATGGCTACACCTTC. This translates into CASRDGYTF.

This chain uses TRBV30 with TRBJ1-4; D is unclear. Trimming cost V 3 bases and J 1 base, with 15 bases left between them. CDR1 is GTSNPN, CDR2 SVGIG, per germline (reference sequence). CDR3 size: 16 residues. CDR3 amino acids: CAWSNREGKTNEKLFF. The DNA for the CDR3 is TGTGCCTGGAGCAACCGGGAGGGAAAAACTAATGAAAAACTGTTTTTT. The full variable domain, its missing parts supplied by reference TRBV30 and TRBJ1-4, is SQTIHQWPATLVQPVGSPLSLECTVEGTSNPNLYWYRQAAGRGLQLLFYSVGIGQISSEVPQNLSASRPQDRQFILSSKKLLLSDSGFYLCAWSNREGKTNEKLFFGSGTQLSVL.

The V and J genes are TRBV4-2 and TRBJ2-5; D possibly corresponds to TRBD1 (6 bases). Trimming removed 3 bases from V and 1 base from J, with 18 bases in between. This CDR3 spans 17 amino acids. The germline V gene encodes CDR1 LGHNA and CDR2 YNFKEQ. The CDR3: CASSQFFRGQTQETQYF. The CDR3 region has the DNA TGTGCCAGCAGCCAGTTTTTCAGAGGACAGACCCAAGAGACCCAGTACTTC.

This clone was recorded once. The rearrangement links TRBV7-2 to TRBJ1-1; 9 bases are shared with TRBD1. The CDR3 is 15 amino acids. J was trimmed by 4 bases and V by 6 bases; bases with no gene match: 9. Germline lookup yields CDR1 SGHTA and CDR2 FQGNSA. The CDR3 sequence: CASSRGQGLGTEAFF. CDR3 nucleotide sequence: TGTGCCAGCAGTCGTGGACAGGGGTTGGGCACTGAAGCTTTCTTT.

The rearrangement uses TRBV11-2 and TRBJ1-3; D perhaps matches TRBD1 (6 bases). The ends were cut back, 5 bases at V and 0 bases at J, with 14 bases in the middle. Germline loops: CDR1 SGHAT, CDR2 FQNNGV. This CDR3 region has 16 residues. The CDR3 loop is CASSLRGVVSGNTIYF. The CDR3 DNA reads as TGTGCCAGCAGCCTCAGGGGAGTCGTCTCTGGAAACACCATATATTTT.

The sample holds one count of this clone. The V call is TRBV3-1 (or the pseudogene TRBV3-2), the J call TRBJ2-1; 9 bases align to TRBD1. Trimming removed 5 bases from V and 6 bases from J; junction bases left unmatched: 11. Germline loops: CDR1 LGHDT, CDR2 YNNKEL (reference sequence). The CDR3 covers 16 residues. The CDR3 coding sequence is TGTGCCAGCAGCGCCCCCGGGACAGGGCACCTCAATGAGCAGTTCTTC. It specifies CASSAPGTGHLNEQFF.

The genes are TRBV25-1 and TRBJ2-2; TRBD1 might be the D (6 bases). Trimming removed 11 bases at V and 0 bases at J, with 10 bases between. The CDR3 runs 13 residues. Germline CDR1 is MGHDK and CDR2 is SYGVNS. CDR3 region: CASRTANTGELFF. The DNA for the CDR3 is TGTGCCTCCCGGACAGCGAACACCGGGGAGCTGTTTTTT. Using reference TRBV25-1 and TRBJ2-2 for the parts outside the CDR3, the full variable domain is EADIYQTPRYLVIGTGKKITLECSQTMGHDKMYWYQQDPGMELHLIHYSYGVNSTEKGDLSSESTVSRIRTEHFPLTLESARPSHTSQYLCASRTANTGELFFGEGSRLTVL.

The V gene is TRBV19, the J gene TRBJ2-1, with a possible D match to TRBD2 (6 bases). This CDR3 is built from 15 residues. The germline V gene encodes CDR1 LNHDA and CDR2 SQIVND (reference sequence). The germline V and J ends were trimmed by 7 bases and 3 bases, with 16 bases remaining between them. DNA of the CDR3: TGTGCCAGTATTGGGAGGTCAGACGGCTACAATGAGCAGTTCTTC. Amino acid sequence: CASIGRSDGYNEQFF.

The genes are TRBV10-2 and TRBJ2-3, with a tentative D call TRBD2 (6 bases). V shed 5 bases and J shed 2 bases, with 11 bases lying between them. This CDR3 is built from 14 residues. Germline lookup yields CDR1 WSHSY and CDR2 SAAADI. The CDR3 DNA is TGCGCCAGCAGTACTAGCTCTTTCACAGATACGCAGTATTTT. Its translation is CASSTSSFTDTQYF.

Comment on this clone: Other nucleotide sequences in the sample specify the same CDR3. V usage is TRBV5-1 and J usage is TRBJ1-1; TRBD1 matches at 9 bases. The V gene end was trimmed by 1 base and the J gene end by 5 bases; junction bases not matched to a gene: 3. CDR1 and CDR2 (germline): SGHRS, YFSETQ. This CDR3 spans 14 amino acids. The CDR3, as DNA: TGCGCCAGCAGCTTGACAGGGGGCGCAACTGAAGCTTTCTTT. Protein sequence: CASSLTGGATEAFF.

The chain couples TRBV18 to TRBJ1-4; weak D call: TRBD1 (6 bases). CDR3 length equals 16 residues. With 4 bases removed from V and 5 bases from J, the gap between germline ends came to 17 bases. Germline CDR1 KGHSH, CDR2 LQKENI. CDR3 nucleotide sequence: TGTGCCAGCTCACTTTTTACAGGGAGGGAAAATGAAAAACTGTTTTTT. Its protein is CASSLFTGRENEKLFF.

This chain links TRBV5-4 with TRBJ2-7, with D unclear. V lost 0 bases and J 0 bases, leaving 13 bases between the germline ends. The CDR3 is 16 amino acids. The germline V gene encodes CDR1 SGHNT and CDR2 YYREEE (reference sequence). CDR3 in amino acids: CASSLAPTASSYEQYF. The CDR3 nucleotides are TGTGCCAGCAGCTTGGCTCCGACGGCGAGCTCCTACGAGCAGTACTTC.

This chain uses TRBV5-1 with TRBJ1-6; D not certain. Between the trimmed V and J ends, which lost 6 bases and 6 bases, there was a span of 10 bases. Per germline, CDR1 SGHRS and CDR2 YFSETQ. This CDR3 has 13 residues. The CDR3, as DNA: TGCGCCAGCACAACGGAATTTAATTCACCCCTCCACTTT. It specifies CASTTEFNSPLHF.

The V call is TRBV11-2, the J call TRBJ1-1; possible D gene TRBD1, 5 bases. V was clipped by 4 bases and J by 5 bases, with 17 bases between them. Germline CDR1 reads SGHAT; CDR2 reads FQNNGV. The CDR3 is made up of 15 amino acids. CDR3 sequence reads: CASSSGWDPGTEAFF. The CDR3 bases are TGTGCCAGCAGCTCCGGATGGGACCCGGGGACTGAAGCTTTCTTT.

Written as DNA, the CDR3 is TGTGCCAGCAGCCAAGACAGGGGGCGCGAGTTCCACGAGCAGTACTTC. This encodes CASSQDRGREFHEQYF. The V call is TRBV14, the J call TRBJ2-7; TRBD1 matches 8 bases. Looked up from germline, CDR1 is SGHDN and CDR2 is FVKESK. The CDR3 runs to 16 residues. The J segment lost 5 bases and the V segment lost 0 bases, leaving 9 bases of the junction unmatched.

The rearrangement uses TRBV30 and TRBJ1-2, with D tentatively TRBD1 (5 bases). This CDR3 has 15 residues. Trimming removed 0 bases from V and 5 bases from J, with 16 bases in between. From germline, CDR1 is GTSNPN and CDR2 SVGIG (reference sequence). The CDR3 region is CAWSVSFFREYGYTF. The CDR3 DNA is TGTGCCTGGAGTGTTTCTTTCTTCAGGGAGTATGGCTACACCTTC.

The rearrangement links TRBV5-4 to TRBJ2-3; possibly TRBD1 for D (5 bases). The V gene's germline CDR1 is SGHNT and CDR2 YYREEE (reference sequence). The germline V and J ends were trimmed by 5 bases and 3 bases, with 16 bases remaining between them. The length of the CDR3 is 15 residues. CDR3 in DNA: TGTGCCAGCAGGGTGGGGCCAGCAAGAACAGATACGCAGTATTTT. This sequence encodes CASRVGPARTDTQYF.

The chain couples TRBV29-1 to TRBJ2-7; perhaps D is TRBD1 or TRBD2 (7 bases each). V lost 4 bases and J 6 bases, leaving 22 bases between the germline ends. This CDR3 region has 15 residues. CDR1 is SQVTM, CDR2 ANQGSEA, per germline. The CDR3 nucleotides are TGCAGCGTTGTAAGGGAGGGACAGTTTAACGCCGAGCAGTACTTC. This codes for CSVVREGQFNAEQYF.